What follows describes a single T cell receptor beta chain. This sample stems from a study of blood T cell repertoires in COVID-19. Study-wide context: Sites in the United States, Italy and Spain provided acute and convalescent COVID-19 samples.

The CDR3 has 13 residues. How the authors handled the data: It was from reference gene primer amplification that nucleated cell counts were estimated. Clones were read by immunoSEQ multiplex PCR, and TCRdb kept only the in-frame ones, dropping some. The V and J calls and the clone size are those of that table, but D and trimming were determined from the DNA. Of around 100,000 clones listed, 80% to 90% were seen once; the top ten hold about 34%. The sample consisted of peripheral blood. The sequence was collected from a woman aged 80 or over with acute or convalescent COVID-19. The J gene is TRBJ2-7, the V gene TRBV21-1; the table's D call, TRBD2, has no DNA check behind it. TRBV21-1 is a documented pseudogene. The CDR3, as DNA: TGTGCCAGCAGCAAAGTAGCAGTTTACGAGCAGTACTTC. Encoded protein: CASSKVAVYEQYF.